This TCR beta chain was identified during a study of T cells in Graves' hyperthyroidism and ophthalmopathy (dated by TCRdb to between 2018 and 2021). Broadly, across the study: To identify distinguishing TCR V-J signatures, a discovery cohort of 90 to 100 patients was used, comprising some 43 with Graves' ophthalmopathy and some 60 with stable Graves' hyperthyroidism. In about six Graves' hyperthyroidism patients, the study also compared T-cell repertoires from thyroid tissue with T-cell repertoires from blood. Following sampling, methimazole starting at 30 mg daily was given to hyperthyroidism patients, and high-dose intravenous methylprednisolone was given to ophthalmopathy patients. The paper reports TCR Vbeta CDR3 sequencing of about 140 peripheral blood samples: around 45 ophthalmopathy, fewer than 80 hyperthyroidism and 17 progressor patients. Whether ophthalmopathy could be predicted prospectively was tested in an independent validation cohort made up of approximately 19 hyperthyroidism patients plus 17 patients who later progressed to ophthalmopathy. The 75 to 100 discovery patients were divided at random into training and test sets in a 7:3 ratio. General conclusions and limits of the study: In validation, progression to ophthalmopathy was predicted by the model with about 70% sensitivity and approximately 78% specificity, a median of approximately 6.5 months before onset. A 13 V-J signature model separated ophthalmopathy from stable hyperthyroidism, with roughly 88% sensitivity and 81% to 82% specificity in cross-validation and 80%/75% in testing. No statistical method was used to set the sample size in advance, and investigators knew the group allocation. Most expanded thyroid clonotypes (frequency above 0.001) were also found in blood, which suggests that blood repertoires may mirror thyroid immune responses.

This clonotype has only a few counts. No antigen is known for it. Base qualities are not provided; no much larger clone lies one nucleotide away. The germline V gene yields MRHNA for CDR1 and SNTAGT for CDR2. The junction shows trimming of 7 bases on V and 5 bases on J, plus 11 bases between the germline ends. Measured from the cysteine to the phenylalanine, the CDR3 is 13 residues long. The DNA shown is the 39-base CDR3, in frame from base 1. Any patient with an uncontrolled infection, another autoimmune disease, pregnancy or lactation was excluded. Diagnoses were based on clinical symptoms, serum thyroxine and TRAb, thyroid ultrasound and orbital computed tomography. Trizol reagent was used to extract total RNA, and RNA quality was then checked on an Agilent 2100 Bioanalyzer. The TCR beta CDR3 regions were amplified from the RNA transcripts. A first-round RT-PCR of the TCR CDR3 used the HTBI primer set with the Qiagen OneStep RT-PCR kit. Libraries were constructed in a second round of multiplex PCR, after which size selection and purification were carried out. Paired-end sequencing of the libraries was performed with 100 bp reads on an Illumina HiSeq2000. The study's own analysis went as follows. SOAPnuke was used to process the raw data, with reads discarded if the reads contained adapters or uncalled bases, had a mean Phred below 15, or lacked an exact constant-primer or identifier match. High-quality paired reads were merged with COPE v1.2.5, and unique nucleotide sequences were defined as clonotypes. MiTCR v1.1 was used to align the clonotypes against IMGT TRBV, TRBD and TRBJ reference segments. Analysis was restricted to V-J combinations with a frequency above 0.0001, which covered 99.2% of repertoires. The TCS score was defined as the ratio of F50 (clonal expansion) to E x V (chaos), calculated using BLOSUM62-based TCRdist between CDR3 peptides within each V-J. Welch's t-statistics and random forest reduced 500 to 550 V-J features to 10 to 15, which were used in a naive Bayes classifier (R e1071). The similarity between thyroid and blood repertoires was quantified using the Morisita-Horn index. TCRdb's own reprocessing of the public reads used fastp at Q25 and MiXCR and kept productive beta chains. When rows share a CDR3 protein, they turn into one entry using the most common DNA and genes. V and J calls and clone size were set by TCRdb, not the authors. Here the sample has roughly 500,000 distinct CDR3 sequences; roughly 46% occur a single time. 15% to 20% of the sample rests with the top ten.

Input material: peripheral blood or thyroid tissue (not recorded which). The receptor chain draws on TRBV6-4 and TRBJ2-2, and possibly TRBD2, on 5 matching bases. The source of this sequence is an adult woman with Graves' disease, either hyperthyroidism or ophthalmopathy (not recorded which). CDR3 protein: CASKADYTGELFF. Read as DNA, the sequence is TGTGCCAGCAAGGCCGACTATACCGGGGAGCTGTTTTTT.